The next 13 T cell receptor beta chains were all read from a single sample in a study of identical twins. MiXCR was run by TCRdb on the 5' RACE reads, yielding one entry per CDR3 protein. Of approximately 350,000 distinct CDR3 sequences in the sample, 10% to 15% are singletons; the top ten hold just over 7%. The data also belong to a second study, concerning yellow fever vaccine responses in identical twins.

Sequencing used CD8+ T cells sorted from blood. Source of these receptors: a woman between 18 and 29 years old in good health.

This clonotype was detected only a few times. The chain carries TRBV2 and TRBJ2-1, with D unclear. The germline gives CDR1 SNHLY, CDR2 FYNNEI. V gave up 6 bases and J gave up 8 bases, with 11 bases separating them. CDR3 length: 12 residues. CDR3 amino acids: CASSEFLDEQFF. In DNA, the CDR3 is TGTGCCAGCAGCGAATTCCTCGATGAGCAGTTCTTC.

This clonotype was counted many times. The rearrangement uses TRBV12-3 or TRBV12-4 and TRBJ1-1; D not resolved. The CDR3 loop spans 16 amino acids. The germline V and J ends were trimmed by 3 bases and 1 base, with 15 bases remaining between them. CDR3 in DNA: TGTGCCAGCAGTTTCCCCGAGGAAGATTCGAACACTGAAGCTTTCTTT. Translated, it gives CASSFPEEDSNTEAFF.

The sample holds many counts of this clonotype. This CDR3 reads CASSLNRGQQPQHF. CDR3 DNA: TGTGCCAGCAGCTTAAACAGGGGGCAACAGCCCCAGCATTTT. The J gene is TRBJ1-5, the V gene TRBV7-2; 9 bases are a match to TRBD1. V lost 2 bases to trimming and J lost 7 bases; unmatched junction nucleotides: 3. In germline, CDR1 is SGHTA, CDR2 FQGNSA. This CDR3 has 14 amino acids.

This clonotype showed up just a few times. J is TRBJ2-1 and V is TRBV27; 8 bases align to TRBD2. Germline V CDR1 and CDR2: MNHEY, SMNVEV (reference sequence). The CDR3 consists of 16 residues. V dropped 3 bases and J dropped 3; count of bases not matched to a gene: 7. The DNA for the CDR3 is TGTGCCAGCAGTTTTGGAGCGGGAGATTACTACAATGAGCAGTTCTTC. The encoded protein is CASSFGAGDYYNEQFF.

The genes are TRBV5-5 and TRBJ2-3, with D perhaps matching TRBD1 (5 bases). The CDR3 runs to 15 residues. The germline V gene encodes CDR1 SGHKS and CDR2 YYEKEE (reference sequence). Trimming took 4 bases from V and 0 from J, leaving 12 bases between them. CDR3: CASSTWGSSTDTQYF. In DNA form, the CDR3 reads TGTGCCAGCAGCACATGGGGCAGTAGCACAGATACGCAGTATTTT.

This clonotype was found a few times. The gene calls are TRBV7-9 and TRBJ2-1; no firm D call. CDR1 is SEHNR, CDR2 FQNEAQ, per germline (reference sequence). V shed 4 bases and J shed 4 bases, with 11 bases lying between them. There are 14 residues in the CDR3. The CDR3 sequence: CASSSSGPYNEQFF. CDR3 DNA: TGTGCCAGCAGCTCCTCCGGCCCTTACAATGAGCAGTTCTTC.

This clonotype was counted between two and nine times. The chain joins TRBV12-5 to TRBJ2-1; D remains ambiguous. Germline values: CDR1 LGHNT, CDR2 FRNRAP. CDR3 length: 12 residues. The ends were cut back, 5 bases at V and 14 bases at J, with 16 bases in the middle. CDR3 in DNA: TGTGCTAGTGGTCCGGACCCCCCTCGGAAGTTCTTC. Translated, it gives CASGPDPPRKFF.

This clonotype has a single count. The chain is built from TRBV2 and TRBJ2-7; TRBD1 aligns across 7 bases. CDR3 length equals 15 residues. V lost 1 base, J lost 5 bases, and 8 bases stayed unmatched. Germline CDR1 and CDR2: SNHLY and FYNNEI. CDR3 DNA: TGTGCCAGCAGTGAAGACGGTACAGGGGAAAACGAGCAGTACGTC. Translating it yields CASSEDGTGENEQYV.

This clonotype was picked up a small number of times. The V and J genes are TRBV11-2 and TRBJ2-7, with TRBD2 as a possible D gene (5 bases). With 6 bases removed from V and 2 bases from J, the gap between germline ends came to 23 bases. The CDR3 consists of 17 residues. Germline assignment: CDR1 SGHAT and CDR2 FQNNGV. The CDR3 nucleotides are TGTGCCAGCAGTCGGTGGAAGTCAACCCAGCGGACCTACGAGCAGTACTTC. Amino acids: CASSRWKSTQRTYEQYF. Full variable domain (outside the CDR3, taken from reference TRBV11-2 and TRBJ2-7): EAGVAQSPRYKIIEKRQSVAFWCNPISGHATLYWYQQILGQGPKLLIQFQNNGVVDDSQLPKDRFSAERLKGVDSTLKIQPAKLEDSAVYLCASSRWKSTQRTYEQYFGPGTRLTVT.

The genes are TRBV27 and TRBJ2-7, with 12 bases that match TRBD1. The CDR3 consists of 15 residues. CDR1 is MNHEY and CDR2 is SMNVEV in the germline V gene (reference sequence). Trimming at V came to 4 bases and at J to 3 bases, leaving 4 bases not matched to a gene. Here the CDR3 DNA reads TGTGCCAGCAGTTCGGGACAGGGGGCCCTCTACGAGCAGTACGTC. Its protein product is CASSSGQGALYEQYV.

This clonotype was observed a handful of times. This chain joins TRBV7-6 and TRBJ2-1, with 12 nucleotides matching TRBD2. With 1 base clipped from V and 8 bases from J, the junction kept 9 bases outside the gene matches. Germline V CDR1 and CDR2: SGHVS, FNYEAQ. The CDR3 has 17 amino acids. The CDR3 coding sequence is TGTGCCAGCAGCTTAGTTTTAGGTCTAGCGGGGGGGGATGAGCAGTTCTTC. This codes for CASSLVLGLAGGDEQFF.

This chain joins TRBV2 and TRBJ2-5, with a tentative D call TRBD2 (5 bases). There are 13 residues in the CDR3. Germline loops: CDR1 SNHLY, CDR2 FYNNEI. The ends were cut back, 4 bases at V and 3 bases at J, with 9 bases in the middle. The CDR3 nucleotides read TGTGCCAGCAGTGTGCCCGGGGAAGAGACCCAGTACTTC. Translated, it gives CASSVPGEETQYF. The full variable domain, its missing parts supplied by reference TRBV2 and TRBJ2-5, is EPEVTQTPSHQVTQMGQEVILRCVPISNHLYFYWYRQILGQKVEFLVSFYNNEISEKSEIFDDQFSVERPDGSNFTLKIRSTKLEDSAMYFCASSVPGEETQYFGPGTRLLVL.

This clonotype has just a few counts. V gene TRBV12-3 or TRBV12-4 combines with J gene TRBJ2-2, with D possibly matching TRBD2 (5 bases). The CDR3 loop spans 13 amino acids. The V and J ends lost 6 bases and 7 bases respectively, with 12 bases between them. CDR3 amino acids: CASRPGRVGELFF. The CDR3 coding sequence is TGTGCCAGCAGGCCCGGGCGGGTCGGGGAGCTGTTTTTT.